One and the same sample provided the 16 T cell receptor beta chains below, sequenced in a study of CD8 T cell repertoires and HIV-1 epitope variants. These receptors' targets are unknown. TCRdb's copy holds only in-frame clones and misses some; the assay was immunoSEQ multiplex PCR. The table lists about 7,000 clones, 60% to 75% of them singletons. Sequencing used cultured CD8+ T cells derived from PBMCs. The source is a male donor with HIV.

This clone was seen only a few times. The chain links TRBV5-6 to TRBJ2-7; D is undetermined. The CDR3 is 15 residues long. Between the trimmed V and J ends, which lost 3 bases and 4 bases, there was a span of 17 bases. Germline CDR1 and CDR2: SGHDT and YYEEEE. CDR3 protein: CASSWSENMVYEQYF. DNA for the CDR3: TGTGCCAGCAGCTGGTCCGAAAATATGGTGTACGAGCAGTACTTC.

The chain carries TRBV6-5 and TRBJ2-7; weak D call: TRBD1 (5 bases). Between the trimmed V and J ends, which lost 3 bases and 2 bases, there was a span of 8 bases. The CDR3 runs 13 residues. Per the germline V gene, CDR1 is MNHEY and CDR2 is SVGAGI. CDR3 bases: TGTGCCAGCAGTTATGGGGCCACCTACGAGCAGTACTTC. It specifies CASSYGATYEQYF.

The V gene is TRBV29-1, the J gene TRBJ2-1, with D possibly being TRBD1 (6 bases). CDR1 is SQVTM, CDR2 ANQGSEA, per germline. V lost 8 bases, J lost 6 bases, and 17 bases lay in between. This CDR3 comprises 13 residues. CDR3 coding DNA: TGCAGCTTATACAGGGCCGTGGGCAATGAGCAGTTCTTC. It yields the protein CSLYRAVGNEQFF.

This chain uses TRBV15 with TRBJ2-5, with D perhaps matching TRBD1 or TRBD2 (5 bases each). The germline CDR1 and CDR2 sequences are LNHNV and YYDKDF (reference sequence). The CDR3 totals 15 residues. V was cut by 5 bases and J by 4 bases, with 17 bases left in between. In DNA, the CDR3 is TGTGCCACCAGCGACGGTGAAGAGGGGATAGAGACCCAGTACTTC. Translated, it gives CATSDGEEGIETQYF.

The chain has TRBV27 and TRBJ1-2, with D possibly being TRBD1 (5 bases). From germline, CDR1 is MNHEY and CDR2 SMNVEV (reference sequence). CDR3 length equals 15 residues. Trimming shortened V by 2 bases and J by 0 bases, and 10 bases separated the two germline ends. CDR3 nucleotides: TGTGCCAGCAGTTTACGGGGGAATTCTAACTATGGCTACACCTTC. This sequence encodes CASSLRGNSNYGYTF.

This clone was found a few times. V gene TRBV7-9 combines with J gene TRBJ1-6; the D is unclear. Germline CDR1 SEHNR, CDR2 FQNEAQ (reference sequence). The CDR3 has 14 amino acids. V was clipped by 5 bases and J by 0 bases, with 5 bases between them. CDR3 bases: TGTGCCAGCAGCCAGAGCTCCTATAATTCACCCCTCCACTTT. Amino acids: CASSQSSYNSPLHF.

The chain uses TRBV7-2 and TRBJ2-5; 13 positions agree with TRBD2. Germline trimming cut 4 bases from V and 4 bases from J; bases unmatched to any gene: 12. The length of the CDR3 is 18 residues. The germline CDR1 and CDR2 sequences are SGHTA and FQGNSA. The CDR3 here is CASSYLPGGLAGSETQYF. For the CDR3, the DNA is TGTGCCAGCAGCTACTTACCGGGGGGACTAGCGGGGTCAGAGACCCAGTACTTC.

Within the sample, this clone is medium-sized. The V gene is TRBV7-9, the J gene TRBJ2-2; D gene unclear. Germline-derived CDR1 and CDR2 are SEHNR and FQNEAQ (reference sequence). The CDR3 has 12 amino acids. Trimming took off 5 bases at V and 7 bases at J, with 8 bases between the two ends. The CDR3 nucleotides read TGTGCCAGCAGCCTTCAGGACGGGGAGCTGTTTTTT. This gives the protein CASSLQDGELFF.

The chain couples TRBV28 to TRBJ1-2; the match to TRBD1 covers 11 bases. The germline CDR1 and CDR2 sequences are MDHEN and SYDVKM. J lost 4 bases, V lost 1 base, and 2 bases had no gene match. There are 15 residues in the CDR3. CDR3 in DNA: TGTGCCAGCAGTTTATCCGGGACAGGGGGCTATGGCTACACCTTC. It specifies CASSLSGTGGYGYTF.

V and J are TRBV5-6 and TRBJ2-5, with 10 positions matching TRBD2. CDR1 is SGHDT, CDR2 YYEEEE, per germline. The CDR3 is 15 residues long. The junction had 12 bases not matched to a gene; V was cut back by 4 bases and J by 9 bases. CDR3 in DNA: TGTGCCAGCAGCCAGGTTGGAGCGGGGGGGTTGGCCCAGTACTTC. Its translation is CASSQVGAGGLAQYF. The entire variable domain, with the rest obtained from reference TRBV5-6 and TRBJ2-5, is as follows: DAGVTQSPTHLIKTRGQQVTLRCSPKSGHDTVSWYQQALGQGPQFIFQYYEEEERQRGNFPDRFSGHQFPNYSSELNVNALLLGDSALYLCASSQVGAGGLAQYFGPGTRLLVL.

On this clone itself: A junction boundary mismatches the germline segment, possibly from a read error. V usage is TRBV5-1 and J usage is TRBJ1-4; weak D call: TRBD1 (5 bases). Per germline, CDR1 SGHRS and CDR2 YFSETQ. This CDR3 comprises 12 residues. In nucleotides, the CDR3 is TGTGCCAGCAGCTTGGGAGGGGCAAAACTGTTTTTT. It yields the protein CASSLGGAKLFF.

This rearrangement joins TRBV7-9 to TRBJ1-2, with D uncertain. V lost 5 bases and J 0 bases, leaving 7 bases between the germline ends. CDR3 length equals 13 residues. The germline V gene has CDR1 SEHNR and CDR2 FQNEAQ (reference sequence). CDR3 sequence reads: CASSPGANYGYTF. In DNA form, the CDR3 reads TGTGCCAGCAGCCCAGGAGCTAACTATGGCTACACCTTC. The whole variable domain, filled in from reference TRBV7-9 and TRBJ1-2, reads DTGVSQNPRHKITKRGQNVTFRCDPISEHNRLYWYRQTLGQGPEFLTYFQNEAQLEKSRLLSDRFSAERPKGSFSTLEIQRTEQGDSAMYLCASSPGANYGYTFGSGTRLTVV.

This clone was seen a single time. The J gene is TRBJ2-2, the V gene TRBV5-6; D gene unclear. Trimming shortened V by 4 bases and J by 1 base, and 8 bases separated the two germline ends. CDR1 SGHDT and CDR2 YYEEEE come from the germline V gene. The CDR3 covers 14 residues. CDR3 bases: TGTGCCAGCAGCCCGGAGATGAACACCGGGGAGCTGTTTTTT. Protein product: CASSPEMNTGELFF.

This chain connects TRBV11-1 to TRBJ2-7; possible D gene TRBD2, 5 bases. This CDR3 is 15 amino acids long. Germline V gene sequence: CDR1 SGHAT, CDR2 FQDESV (reference sequence). The V end lost 1 base, the J end lost 4 bases, and 14 bases lay between the germline ends. CDR3 protein: CASSLVSAPGYEQYF. In DNA, the CDR3 is TGTGCCAGCAGCTTAGTTAGCGCACCCGGGTACGAGCAGTACTTC.

DNA of the CDR3: TGTGCCAGCAGCTTGCGGGAAGTCACTATTTATGGCTACACCTTC. Translated, it gives CASSLREVTIYGYTF. The gene calls are TRBV5-4 and TRBJ1-2; D ambiguous. The V gene lost 1 base and the J gene lost 5 bases, with 15 bases spanning the gap. Germline V gene sequence: CDR1 SGHNT, CDR2 YYREEE (reference sequence). The CDR3 has 15 residues.

The chain couples TRBV27 to TRBJ1-1; TRBD1 matches at 7 bases. V was pared by 6 bases and J by 1 base, with 11 bases of the junction left unmatched. The CDR3 is made up of 16 amino acids. Germline loops: CDR1 MNHEY, CDR2 SMNVEV (reference sequence). Written as DNA, the CDR3 is TGTGCCAGCAGCCCTGGACAGGTAACCAGGAACACTGAAGCTTTCTTT. Protein product: CASSPGQVTRNTEAFF.